This paragraph reports one T cell receptor (beta chain). Germline V gives CDR1 SQVTM, CDR2 ANQGSEA. The CDR3 extends over 14 amino acids. V was shortened by 0 bases and J by 0 bases, with 3 bases between the two germline ends. Extraction and reverse transcription of RNA yielded cDNA as the sequencing template. Assay used: immunoSEQ multiplex PCR; TCRdb lists only in-frame clones, some missing. This sample has 90,000 to 100,000 clones, with nearly 45% found just once. This specimen comes from a study of CD8+ T cells in alopecia areata. The rearrangement joins TRBV29-1 to TRBJ2-6; D is unclear. The clonotype was recovered from a human donor with alopecia areata. Sequenced: CD4+ T cells sorted from blood. The CDR3 region is CSVEDASGANVLTF. In DNA, the CDR3 is TGCAGCGTTGAAGATGCCTCTGGGGCCAACGTCCTGACTTTC.